The 20 T cell receptor beta chains below come from one sample, sequenced in a study of T cell changes during pregnancy in multiple sclerosis. Generated by immunoSEQ multiplex PCR, the TCRdb table keeps only in-frame clones and is missing some. The sample has roughly 59,000 clones; 80% to 95% are singletons. The specimen was CD4+ T cells from peripheral blood mononuclear cells, collected before pregnancy. Every receptor here comes from a female donor with multiple sclerosis, enrolled in a pregnancy study.

The genes are TRBV19 and TRBJ1-1; D is possibly TRBD1 (5 bases). This CDR3 comprises 13 residues. Germline V gives CDR1 LNHDA, CDR2 SQIVND (reference sequence). V lost 10 bases, J lost 0 bases, and 12 bases lay in between. The CDR3 here is CATRGGMNTEAFF. The CDR3 DNA reads TGTGCCACTAGGGGAGGGATGAACACTGAAGCTTTCTTT. The full variable domain, with the rest looked up from reference TRBV19 and TRBJ1-1, is DGGITQSPKYLFRKEGQNVTLSCEQNLNHDAMYWYRQDPGQGLRLIYYSQIVNDFQKGDIAEGYSVSREKKESFPLTVTSAQKNPTAFYLCATRGGMNTEAFFGQGTRLTVV.

J is TRBJ2-7 and V is TRBV4-1; no reliable D call. The V gene lost 0 bases and the J gene lost 2 bases, with 11 bases spanning the gap. The germline V gene has CDR1 MGHRA and CDR2 YSYEKL. The CDR3 runs to 15 residues. CDR3 sequence (DNA): TGCGCCAGCAGCCAAGAAGTCGGTCGTCCCTACGAGCAGTACTTC. Encoded protein: CASSQEVGRPYEQYF.

The V and J genes are TRBV7-3 and TRBJ2-1; 7 bases match TRBD2. The CDR3 is 11 amino acids. Trimming cost V 5 bases and J 11 bases; bases outside gene matches: 3. CDR1 is SGHTA and CDR2 is FQGTGA in the germline V gene. The CDR3 nucleotides read TGTGCCAGCAGCATTAGCGGGCAGCAGTTCTTC. This gives the protein CASSISGQQFF.

The chain joins TRBV4-3 to TRBJ2-1, with 14 bases identical to TRBD2. The V and J ends lost 3 bases and 6 bases, in that order; junction bases with no gene match: 4. This CDR3 has 16 residues. Per the germline V gene, CDR1 is LGHNA and CDR2 is YSLEER. The CDR3 DNA follows: TGCGCCAGCAGCCATATGGGACTAGCGGGAGCCAATGAGCAGTTCTTC. Protein sequence: CASSHMGLAGANEQFF.

This clone has just one count. This rearrangement joins TRBV19 to TRBJ1-5; 7 bases line up with TRBD1. The germline gives CDR1 LNHDA, CDR2 SQIVND (reference sequence). The junction had 6 bases not matched to a gene; V was cut back by 0 bases and J by 7 bases. The CDR3 has 15 amino acids. The CDR3 sequence: CASSIDPRGEQPQHF. DNA for the CDR3: TGTGCCAGTAGTATAGATCCCAGGGGGGAACAGCCCCAGCATTTT.

In nucleotides, the CDR3 is TGTGCCAGCAGCACCGGCTCGCGGGGAGGCGGGGAGCTGTTTTTT. It codes for CASSTGSRGGGELFF. The chain carries TRBV5-8 and TRBJ2-2; TRBD2 is a possible D gene (6 bases). CDR1 is SGHTS, CDR2 YDEGEE, per germline. CDR3 length: 15 residues. The germline V and J ends were trimmed by 4 bases and 7 bases, with 17 bases remaining between them.

This chain joins TRBV19 and TRBJ2-1, with 9 nucleotides matching TRBD2. Germline loops: CDR1 LNHDA, CDR2 SQIVND (reference sequence). Trimming took 3 bases from V and 6 from J; bases not matched to a gene: 12. The CDR3 consists of 17 residues. As DNA, the CDR3 is TGTGCCAGTAGTATCGGGCGTCTAGCGGGACTGATCAATGAGCAGTTCTTC. Translating it yields CASSIGRLAGLINEQFF.

The rearrangement uses TRBV5-8 and TRBJ1-1, with D perhaps matching TRBD1 (5 bases). The CDR3 covers 14 residues. Germline V gene sequence: CDR1 SGHTS, CDR2 YDEGEE. V was trimmed by 0 bases and J by 4 bases, leaving 10 bases between them. CDR3 protein: CASSLGGVSTEAFF. The DNA of the CDR3 is TGTGCCAGCAGCTTGGGGGGGGTATCCACTGAAGCTTTCTTT.

The chain carries TRBV4-1 and TRBJ2-1; TRBD2 aligns across 7 bases. This CDR3 region has 14 residues. CDR1 and CDR2 from the germline V gene are MGHRA and YSYEKL. With 4 bases clipped from V and 9 bases from J, the junction kept 9 bases outside the gene matches. CDR3 in DNA: TGCGCCAGCAGCCTTGGCGGGAGAACGAGTGAGCAGTTCTTC. This sequence encodes CASSLGGRTSEQFF.

This clone was recorded once. This chain joins TRBV5-4 and TRBJ2-7; 7 bases are a match to TRBD2. Per the germline V gene, CDR1 is SGHNT and CDR2 is YYREEE (reference sequence). Germline trimming cut 1 base from V and 4 bases from J; bases unmatched to any gene: 8. The CDR3 length is 15 residues. The CDR3 is CASSLFAAGDYEQYF. The CDR3 DNA follows: TGTGCCAGCAGCTTGTTCGCGGCGGGAGATTACGAGCAGTACTTC.

This chain links TRBV19 with TRBJ2-2, with D maybe TRBD1 (7 bases). Trimming shortened V by 4 bases and J by 4 bases, and 16 bases separated the two germline ends. Germline CDR1 is LNHDA and CDR2 is SQIVND (reference sequence). This CDR3 region has 16 residues. CDR3 residues: CASSTRGAGGTGELFF. The CDR3 bases are TGTGCCAGTAGTACCAGGGGGGCAGGAGGCACCGGGGAGCTGTTTTTT.

The genes are TRBV7-9 and TRBJ2-1, with 10 positions matching TRBD2. With V trimmed by 6 bases and J by 9 bases, 11 bases remained unmatched. Germline V gene data show CDR1 as SEHNR and CDR2 as FQNEAQ (reference sequence). The CDR3 has 15 amino acids. The CDR3 nucleotides read TGTGCCAGCAGTAGAACAGCGGGAGGGCCTCCTGAGCAGTTCTTC. Translating it yields CASSRTAGGPPEQFF. The whole variable domain, filled in from reference TRBV7-9 and TRBJ2-1, reads DTGVSQNPRHKITKRGQNVTFRCDPISEHNRLYWYRQTLGQGPEFLTYFQNEAQLEKSRLLSDRFSAERPKGSFSTLEIQRTEQGDSAMYLCASSRTAGGPPEQFFGPGTRLTVL.

The chain is built from TRBV19 and TRBJ2-3; D is uncertain. The V gene's germline CDR1 is LNHDA and CDR2 SQIVND (reference sequence). The CDR3 is 14 residues long. Trimming removed 0 bases from V and 0 bases from J, with 4 bases in between. The chain's CDR3 is CASSIETSTDTQYF. The CDR3 DNA follows: TGTGCCAGTAGTATAGAAACTAGCACAGATACGCAGTATTTT.

CDR3 region: CASRARAIEETQYF. The CDR3 DNA is TGTGCCAGCAGGGCGAGGGCGATAGAAGAGACCCAGTACTTC. The rearrangement links TRBV2 to TRBJ2-5; maybe TRBD2 (5 bases). V was clipped by 6 bases and J by 3 bases, with 14 bases between them. Per germline, CDR1 SNHLY and CDR2 FYNNEI. The CDR3 spans 14 residues.

The rearrangement joins TRBV6-1 to TRBJ1-2; 9 nucleotides agree with TRBD1. Germline lookup yields CDR1 MNHNS and CDR2 SASEGT. The CDR3 consists of 14 residues. Losses at the gene ends were 2 bases for V and 5 bases for J; bases not matched to a gene: 3. CDR3 sequence reads: CASSELDRGYGYTF. Here the CDR3 DNA reads TGTGCCAGCAGTGAATTGGACAGGGGATATGGCTACACCTTC.

On this clone: The sample contains more than one DNA sequence encoding this CDR3. The J gene is TRBJ2-5, the V gene TRBV19; TRBD1 matches at 10 bases. Germline assignment: CDR1 LNHDA and CDR2 SQIVND (reference sequence). The CDR3 spans 13 residues. V dropped 6 bases and J dropped 5; count of bases not matched to a gene: 3. For the CDR3, the DNA is TGTGCCAGTAGCCGGGACAGGGGCGAGACCCAGTACTTC. Translation: CASSRDRGETQYF.

J is TRBJ2-1 and V is TRBV6-6; TRBD2 agrees at 7 bases. The germline gives CDR1 MNHNY, CDR2 SVGAGI (reference sequence). The length of the CDR3 is 15 residues. J was trimmed by 5 bases and V by 5 bases; bases with no gene match: 9. CDR3 loop: CASSQGGGVNNEQFF. DNA of the CDR3: TGTGCCAGCAGTCAAGGCGGGGGTGTAAACAATGAGCAGTTCTTC.

The CDR3 reads CASSLNTLANTGELFF. The CDR3 DNA reads as TGCGCCAGCAGCTTGAATACTTTGGCGAACACCGGGGAGCTGTTTTTT. The chain joins TRBV5-1 to TRBJ2-2; D unclear. With 1 base removed from V and 0 bases from J, the gap between germline ends came to 10 bases. The germline CDR1 and CDR2 sequences are SGHRS and YFSETQ. The CDR3 consists of 16 residues.

The V gene is TRBV27, the J gene TRBJ2-5, with a weak D call TRBD1 (6 bases). The CDR3 is 16 residues long. Trimming stripped 7 bases from V and 6 bases from J, with 24 bases between. The germline gives CDR1 MNHEY, CDR2 SMNVEV (reference sequence). CDR3 protein: CASTQVTGSGRKTQYF. The CDR3 bases are TGTGCCAGCACCCAGGTCACAGGGTCGGGACGGAAGACCCAGTACTTC.

V is TRBV6-5 and J is TRBJ2-7; tentatively, D is TRBD1 (7 bases). Germline CDR1 reads MNHEY; CDR2 reads SVGAGI. The V and J ends lost 8 bases and 3 bases respectively, with 20 bases between them. CDR3 length equals 15 residues. The CDR3, as DNA: TGTGCCAGCCATCCAGGGGGGCTGACTTTCTACGAGCAGTACTTC. It yields the protein CASHPGGLTFYEQYF.